Included here is one TCR beta chain sequence, with context. Other DNA sequences within the sample encode an identical CDR3. Sequenced by immunoSEQ multiplex PCR; TCRdb stores in-frame clones only, minus some. The sample records millions of clones, about 92% being singletons. The record originates from a study of shared clonotypes between healthy human individuals. V was pared by 2 bases and J by 0 bases, with 9 bases between. The length of the CDR3 is 15 residues. Germline CDR1 reads SGHDT; CDR2 reads YYEEEE. The chain recombines TRBV5-6 with TRBJ1-3; D is perhaps TRBD1 (6 bases). Sequencing input: naive CD4+ T cells sorted from blood. Subset noted: CD45RA+ positively selected. The sequence came from a man between 18 and 35 years old in good health. The CDR3 nucleotides are TGTGCCAGCAGCTTAGGACAGTTCTCTGGAAACACCATATATTTT. It specifies CASSLGQFSGNTIYF. Full variable domain (rest looked up from reference TRBV5-6 and TRBJ1-3): DAGVTQSPTHLIKTRGQQVTLRCSPKSGHDTVSWYQQALGQGPQFIFQYYEEEERQRGNFPDRFSGHQFPNYSSELNVNALLLGDSALYLCASSLGQFSGNTIYFGEGSWLTVV.